This entry features one T cell receptor (beta chain) sequence. Its antigen is as yet unknown. V shed 0 bases and J 7 bases; nucleotides not matched to a gene: 5. Germline-derived CDR1 and CDR2 are DFQATT and SNEGSKA (reference sequence). The CDR3 covers 15 residues. The time point was: late sampling 161 to 241 days after vaccination in a few convalescent patients. Treatment of the sample: roughly ten-day PBMC culture with coronavirus spike peptide pools or control peptides (ViraFEST assay). The data were obtained in a study of vaccination and CD4 T cells after COVID-19. Findings and limits, study-wide: The median number of SARS-CoV-2-reactive clonotypes increased from about 20 to 38, a change that did not reach significance. The authors identified 304 of 307 vaccine-specific clones in convalescent patients as spike mono-reactive.

An Oncomine TCR Beta short-read assay was used to sequence the DNA from cultured CD4+ T cells. TCRdb reanalysed the PCR reads using MiXCR and keeps one entry per CDR3 protein. The table records approximately 25,000 distinct CDR3 sequences, more than 25% of them present only once. The specimen comprised CD4+ T cells from blood, cultured in vitro, sampled about 7 months after SARS-CoV-2 vaccination. This clonotype originated in a human donor who had recovered from COVID-19. The rearrangement uses TRBV20-1 and TRBJ1-6, with TRBD1 matching over 8 bases. CDR3 sequence reads: CSARDRTGLNSPLHF. The CDR3 DNA follows: TGCAGTGCTAGAGATCGGACAGGGCTGAATTCACCCCTCCACTTT.